This T cell receptor (beta chain) was documented in a study of multiple sclerosis patients with progressive multifocal leukoencephalopathy. The table came from immunoSEQ multiplex PCR; TCRdb's copy has only in-frame clones and leaves some out. The sample lists 20,000 to 30,000 clones; less than 95% were seen once. This CDR3 spans 14 amino acids. The V and J ends lost 10 bases and 2 bases respectively, with 17 bases between them. Germline V gene lookup returns CDR1 ENHRY and CDR2 SYGVKD. Time point here: 12 to 13 months of natalizumab therapy. The sequences come from PBMCs, collected from a patient treated with natalizumab. This TCR was sampled from a man in his thirties or forties with multiple sclerosis. The chain joins TRBV10-3 to TRBJ2-5; D possibly matches TRBD1 or TRBD2 (5 bases each). The CDR3 nucleotides are TGTGCCACCGACCCGGGACGTAAACAAGAGACCCAGTACTTC. Its protein is CATDPGRKQETQYF.